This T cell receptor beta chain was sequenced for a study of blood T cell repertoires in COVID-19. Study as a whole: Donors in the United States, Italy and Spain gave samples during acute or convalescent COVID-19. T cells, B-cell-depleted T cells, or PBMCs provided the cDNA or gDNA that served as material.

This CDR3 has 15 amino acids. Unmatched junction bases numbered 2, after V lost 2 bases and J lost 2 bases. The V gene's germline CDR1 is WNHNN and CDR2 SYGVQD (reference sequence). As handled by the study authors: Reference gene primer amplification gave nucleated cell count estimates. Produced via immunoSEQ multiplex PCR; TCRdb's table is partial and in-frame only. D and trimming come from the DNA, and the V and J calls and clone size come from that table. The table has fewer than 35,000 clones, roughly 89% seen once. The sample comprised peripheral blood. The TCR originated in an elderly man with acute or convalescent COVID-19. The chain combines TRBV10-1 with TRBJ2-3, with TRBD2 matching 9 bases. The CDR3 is CASSEASGTTDTQYF. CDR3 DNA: TGCGCCAGCAGTGAGGCTAGCGGGACCACAGATACGCAGTATTTT.